This TCR beta chain was obtained from a study of cytomegalovirus exposure and HLA in healthy donors. About the research overall: The 666 first-cohort repertoires shared a platform with the approximately 110 validation repertoires, as reported in a later analysis. Points from the study as a whole: A list of approximately 160 TCR beta chains associated with cytomegalovirus was given.

Note on this clone: Its antigen is undetermined.

Germline trimming cut 4 bases from V and 6 bases from J; bases unmatched to any gene: 5. In germline, CDR1 is SGHRS, CDR2 YFSETQ. The CDR3 runs 14 residues. Measured with immunoSEQ multiplex PCR; TCRdb has only the in-frame clones, and not every one. The sample has 150,000 to 200,000 clones, 85% seen once. The TCR was taken from a man aged 25 to 40 in good health and CMV-seropositive. The J gene is TRBJ2-2, the V gene TRBV5-1; 8 bases align to TRBD1. The sample comprised PBMCs. The CDR3 here is CASSGDRGAGELFF. CDR3 bases: TGCGCCAGCAGCGGAGACAGGGGTGCCGGGGAGCTGTTTTTT.